Listed here is a single TCR beta chain. Its target is unknown. The sample comes from a study of T cell responses to AZD1222 COVID-19 vaccine. Overall study results and limits: Vaccine-related CD4 TCRs covered spike, predominating at 160-218 and 743-854. All repertoire sampling was performed exclusively after the peak T cell response.

Using immunoSEQ multiplex PCR, the repertoire was profiled, and TCRdb retains in-frame clones only, with some absent. The data show fewer than 120,000 clones, with 88% seen just once and around 1.7% held by the top ten. This CDR3 spans 13 amino acids. V was clipped by 1 base and J by 5 bases, with 7 bases between them. Germline assignment: CDR1 SGHDT and CDR2 YYEEEE. The receptor's source is an adult in good health. This specimen consisted of peripheral blood, obtained on day 0 of AZD1222 vaccination. This chain uses TRBV5-6 with TRBJ1-5; D may be TRBD1 (5 bases). CDR3 DNA: TGTGCCAGCAGCTTGACAGGAGATCAGCCCCAGCATTTT. Translation gives CASSLTGDQPQHF.